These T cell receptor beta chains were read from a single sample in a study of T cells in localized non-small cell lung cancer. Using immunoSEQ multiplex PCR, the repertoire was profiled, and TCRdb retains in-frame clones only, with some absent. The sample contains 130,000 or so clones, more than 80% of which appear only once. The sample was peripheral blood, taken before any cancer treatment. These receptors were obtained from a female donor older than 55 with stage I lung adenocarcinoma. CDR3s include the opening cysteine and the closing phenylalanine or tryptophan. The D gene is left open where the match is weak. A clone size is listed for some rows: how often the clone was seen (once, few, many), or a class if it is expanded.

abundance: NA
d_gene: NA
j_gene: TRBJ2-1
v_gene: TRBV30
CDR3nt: TGTGCCTGGACAGCAGGGGTCGGATACAATGAGCAGTTCTTC
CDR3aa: CAWTAGVGYNEQFF

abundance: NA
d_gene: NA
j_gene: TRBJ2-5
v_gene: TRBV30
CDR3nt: TGTGCCAGGGACCTAGGGGAGACCCAGTACTTC
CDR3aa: CARDLGETQYF

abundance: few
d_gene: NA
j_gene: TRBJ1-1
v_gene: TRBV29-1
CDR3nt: TGCAGCGTAGCTCCCCGGTTAACGAACACTGAAGCTTTCTTT
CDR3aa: CSVAPRLTNTEAFF

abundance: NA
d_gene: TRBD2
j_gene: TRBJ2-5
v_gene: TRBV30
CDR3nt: TGTGCCTGGAGCAGAAGTAGCGGGAGAACAGAGACCCAGTACTTC
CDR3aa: CAWSRSSGRTETQYF

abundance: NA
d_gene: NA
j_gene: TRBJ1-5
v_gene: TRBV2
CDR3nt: TGTGCCAGCAGGGGGGATAGAGGCTCCAACCAGCCCCAGCATTTT
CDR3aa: CASRGDRGSNQPQHF

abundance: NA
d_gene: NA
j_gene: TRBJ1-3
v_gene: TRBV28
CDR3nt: TGTGCCAGCAGGAAAGGGGGTTTAGGGGCCGGAAACACCATATATTTT
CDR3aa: CASRKGGLGAGNTIYF

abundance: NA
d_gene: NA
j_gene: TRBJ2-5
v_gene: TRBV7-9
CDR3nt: TGTGCCAGCAGCTACCGGGACAAAGAGACCCAGTACTTC
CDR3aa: CASSYRDKETQYF

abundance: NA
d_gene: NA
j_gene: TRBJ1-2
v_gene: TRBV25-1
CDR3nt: TGTGCCAGCAGTGAATCAGAGGGGAACTATGGCTACACCTTC
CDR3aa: CASSESEGNYGYTF

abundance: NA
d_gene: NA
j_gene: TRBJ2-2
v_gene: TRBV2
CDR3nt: TGTGCCAGCAGTGGGGGGTTGGGTGTCGACGGGGAGCTGTTTTTT
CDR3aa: CASSGGLGVDGELFF

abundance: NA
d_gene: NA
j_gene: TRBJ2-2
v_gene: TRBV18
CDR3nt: TGTGCCAGCTCACCATTGCCCGGGCCCGGGGAGCTGTTTTTT
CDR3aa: CASSPLPGPGELFF

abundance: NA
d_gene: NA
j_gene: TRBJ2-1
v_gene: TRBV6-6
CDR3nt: TGTGCCAGCAGTTACTCGAACCAGCCCAGTGAGCAGTTCTTC
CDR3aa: CASSYSNQPSEQFF

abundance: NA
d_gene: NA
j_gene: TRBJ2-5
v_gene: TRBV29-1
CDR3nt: TGCAGCGCTGCTTATAGTCGGGAGACCCAGTACTTC
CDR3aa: CSAAYSRETQYF

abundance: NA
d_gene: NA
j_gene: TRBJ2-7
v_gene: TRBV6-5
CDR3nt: TGTGCCAGCAGTTACCTTCAGAACTCCTACGAGCAGTACTTC
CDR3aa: CASSYLQNSYEQYF

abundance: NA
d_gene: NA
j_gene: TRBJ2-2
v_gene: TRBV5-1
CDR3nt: TGCGCCAGCAGCTTGAGTCGGGCCGGGGAGCTGTTTTTT
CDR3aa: CASSLSRAGELFF

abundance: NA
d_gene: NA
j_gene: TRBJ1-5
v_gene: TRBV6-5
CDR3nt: TGTGCCAGCAGTTGGGGCAGACCTGGAGCAAATCAGCCCCAGCATTTT
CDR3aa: CASSWGRPGANQPQHF

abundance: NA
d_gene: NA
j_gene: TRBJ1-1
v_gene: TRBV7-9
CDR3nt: TGTGCCAGCAGCTTAGTCACTGAAGCTTTCTTT
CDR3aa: CASSLVTEAFF

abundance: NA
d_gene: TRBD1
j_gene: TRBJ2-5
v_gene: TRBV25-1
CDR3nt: TGTGCAGCGCCCGATACAGGGAAGACAGGGATACTGGAGACCCAGTACTTC
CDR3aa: CAAPDTGKTGILETQYF

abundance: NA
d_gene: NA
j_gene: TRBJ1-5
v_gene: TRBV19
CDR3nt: TGTGCCAGTAGTATAGATGGACTCGGCGGTGGTACAAATCAGCCCCAGCATTTT
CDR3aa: CASSIDGLGGGTNQPQHF

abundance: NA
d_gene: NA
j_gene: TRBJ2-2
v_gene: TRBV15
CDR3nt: TGTGCCACCAGCAGAGAGTACGGTAACACCGGGGAGCTGTTTTTT
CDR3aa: CATSREYGNTGELFF

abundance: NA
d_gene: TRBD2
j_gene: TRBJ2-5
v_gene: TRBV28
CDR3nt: TGTGCCAGCAGTGTTGGGACTAGCGTACAAGAGACCCAGTACTTC
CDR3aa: CASSVGTSVQETQYF

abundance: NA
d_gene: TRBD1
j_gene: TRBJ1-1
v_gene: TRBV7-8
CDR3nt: TGTGCCAGCAGCAGCACAGGGGGGGGAACTGAAGCTTTCTTT
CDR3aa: CASSSTGGGTEAFF

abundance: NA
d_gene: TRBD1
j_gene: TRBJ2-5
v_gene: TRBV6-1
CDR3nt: TGTGCCAGCAGTGATAGACAGGGGGCCCTACAAGAGACCCAGTACTTC
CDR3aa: CASSDRQGALQETQYF

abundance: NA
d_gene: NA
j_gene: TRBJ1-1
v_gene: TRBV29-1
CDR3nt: TGCAGCGTTGTCAGGGGGAACACTGAAGCTTTCTTT
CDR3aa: CSVVRGNTEAFF

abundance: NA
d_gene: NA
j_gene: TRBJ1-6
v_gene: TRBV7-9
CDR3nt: TGTGCCAGCAGCGACACCAGAACTGACTCACCCCTCCACTTT
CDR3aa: CASSDTRTDSPLHF

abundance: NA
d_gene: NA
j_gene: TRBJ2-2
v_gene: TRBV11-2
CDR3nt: TGTGCCAGCAGGGCGACCGGGGAGCTGTTTTTT
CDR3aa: CASRATGELFF

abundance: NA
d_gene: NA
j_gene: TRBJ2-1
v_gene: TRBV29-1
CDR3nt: TGCAGCCTACGAGGGGGAGGGCGAGGCAATGAGCAGTTCTTC
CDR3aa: CSLRGGGRGNEQFF

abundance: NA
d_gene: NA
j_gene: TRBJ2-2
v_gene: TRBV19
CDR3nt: TGTGCCAGTAGGGCAGGCAGCATCGCCGGGGAGCTGTTTTTT
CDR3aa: CASRAGSIAGELFF

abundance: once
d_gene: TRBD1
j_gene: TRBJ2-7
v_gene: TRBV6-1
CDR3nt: TGTGCCAGCAGTGAATACCGGGACAGGGGTACGGGCATCACGCCACTACCACCCTACGAGCAGTACTTC
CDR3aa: CASSEYRDRGTGITPLPPYEQYF

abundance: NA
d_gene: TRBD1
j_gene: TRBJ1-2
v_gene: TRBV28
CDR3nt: TGTGCCTCCCTTTCCGCAGGGGGGTACTATGGCTACACCTTC
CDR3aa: CASLSAGGYYGYTF